Reported below is one TCR beta chain. What it binds is not known. Other DNA sequences in the sample encode the same CDR3. This CDR3 is 14 amino acids long. Per germline, CDR1 SGDLS and CDR2 YYNGEE. Trimming removed 2 bases at V and 4 bases at J, with 13 bases between. These data originate in a study of shared clonotypes between healthy human individuals. Study results and limitations: Some naive CD4 clonotypes, 4% to 6%, turned up in common across a few donors.

CD8 cells classed as naive were CD45RO-negative and positively selected for CCR7, excluding terminally differentiated effector memory CD45RA+ cells. Donation came from healthy HIV-negative adults that had no recent acute infections or vaccinations. It was at deep level that the assay was run. Per sorted-subset replicate PCR, input was 150 to 250 ng DNA, representing 30,000 to 35,000 T cell genomes. Data came from immunoSEQ multiplex PCR; TCRdb stores just in-frame clones and leaves some out. The sample lists about 1,800,000 clones; approximately 94% were seen once. This receptor was obtained from a man aged 18 to 30 in good health. The chain recombines TRBV9 with TRBJ2-7; maybe TRBD1 (7 bases). The sample consisted of naive CD8+ T cells sorted from blood. The CDR3: CASSVGQAGYEQYF. CDR3 nucleotides: TGTGCCAGCAGCGTCGGACAGGCGGGGTACGAGCAGTACTTC.